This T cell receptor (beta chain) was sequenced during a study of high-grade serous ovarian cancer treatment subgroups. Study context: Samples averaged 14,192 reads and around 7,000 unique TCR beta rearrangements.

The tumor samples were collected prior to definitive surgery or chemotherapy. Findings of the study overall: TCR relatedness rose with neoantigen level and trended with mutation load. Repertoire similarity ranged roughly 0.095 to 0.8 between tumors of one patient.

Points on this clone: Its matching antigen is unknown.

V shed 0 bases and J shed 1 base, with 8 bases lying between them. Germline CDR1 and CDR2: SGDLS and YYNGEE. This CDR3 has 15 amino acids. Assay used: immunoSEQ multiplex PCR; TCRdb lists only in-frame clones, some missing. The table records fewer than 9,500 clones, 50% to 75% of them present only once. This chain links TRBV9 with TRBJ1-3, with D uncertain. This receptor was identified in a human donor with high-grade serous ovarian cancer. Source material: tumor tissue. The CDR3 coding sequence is TGTGCCAGCAGCGTAGGATCCCTTTCTGGAAACACCATATATTTT. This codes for CASSVGSLSGNTIYF. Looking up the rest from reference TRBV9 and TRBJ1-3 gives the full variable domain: DSGVTQTPKHLITATGQRVTLRCSPRSGDLSVYWYQQSLDQGLQFLIQYYNGEERAKGNILERFSAQQFPDLHSELNLSSLELGDSALYFCASSVGSLSGNTIYFGEGSWLTVV.